This T cell receptor (beta chain) was obtained from a study of OX40 agonist ivuxolimab in advanced cancers. Across the study: Of the patients, three showed partial responses, one with hepatocellular carcinoma and two with cutaneous melanoma.

Trimming at V came to 4 bases and at J to 8 bases, leaving 7 bases not matched to a gene. The germline CDR1 and CDR2 sequences are SGHTS and YDEGEE. The CDR3 consists of 14 residues. As for this clone: What it binds is unknown.

Libraries were prepared by immunoSEQ multiplex PCR; TCRdb keeps only in-frame clonotypes and omits some of them. The repertoire includes over 10,000 clones, 80% to 85% of them detected once, and 44% sits in the top ten. Study-level results: Relatively little clonal expansion, among the lowest observed, appeared in partial responders at 0.1-3.0 mg/kg. The antigens recognized by the expanded peripheral T cells, that is their antigen specificity, were not determined. On average, CD8+ T cells had more expanded clones than CD4+.

The TCR comes from an adult with an advanced solid tumor such as melanoma, head and neck, liver or kidney cancer. The chain couples TRBV5-8 to TRBJ1-4, with 8 bases lining up with TRBD1. The input for sequencing was CD4+ or CD8+ T cells sorted from blood, taken in a trial of the OX40 agonist ivuxolimab. The DNA of the CDR3 is TGTGCCAGCAGCGAGGACAGGGTGGGGGAAAAACTGTTTTTT. Translated, it gives CASSEDRVGEKLFF. The whole variable domain, filled in from reference TRBV5-8 and TRBJ1-4, reads EAGVTQSPTHLIKTRGQQATLRCSPISGHTSVYWYQQALGLGLQFLLWYDEGEERNRGNFPPRFSGRQFPNYSSELNVNALELEDSALYLCASSEDRVGEKLFFGSGTQLSVL.